The rows below give T cell receptor beta chains drawn from one sample of a study of OX40 agonist ivuxolimab in advanced cancers. Clones were sequenced by immunoSEQ multiplex PCR, and TCRdb holds only the in-frame ones, with some missing. The sample consists of about 28,000 clones, around four fifths of them appearing once. Sequencing used CD4+ or CD8+ T cells sorted from blood, obtained in a trial of the OX40 agonist ivuxolimab. All receptors come from an adult with an advanced solid tumor such as melanoma, head and neck, liver or kidney cancer. The CDR3 runs from the conserved cysteine through the conserved F or W. D genes are given only for firm matches. The listing skips clone size in some rows; elsewhere it reads once, few, many or a size class.

J,size,V,D,DNA,CDR3
TRBJ2-2,once,TRBV5-1,-,TGCGCCAGCAGCTTGCTCCAGGGCTCCCAGGCCGGGGAGCTGTTTTTT,CASSLLQGSQAGELFF
TRBJ2-7,-,TRBV4-1,-,TGCGCCAGCAGCCAAGAAGATCCACAGGTCTCCTACGAGCAGTACTTC,CASSQEDPQVSYEQYF
TRBJ2-6,few,TRBV19,-,TGTGCCAGTAGCACGTCTGGGCTCTCTGGGGCCAACGTCCTGACTTTC,CASSTSGLSGANVLTF
TRBJ1-6,-,TRBV6-5,-,TGTGCCAGCAGTTACTCTTCAGGGTATTCACCCCTCCACTTT,CASSYSSGYSPLHF
TRBJ2-7,-,TRBV6-5,-,TGTGCCAGCAGTGAGTCAGGGAGCTCCTACGAGCAGTACTTC,CASSESGSSYEQYF
TRBJ1-1,-,TRBV10-2,TRBD1,TGCGCCAGCAGTGAGTCGAGCCACGACAGGGGCAGTTGGAACACTGAAGCTTTCTTT,CASSESSHDRGSWNTEAFF
TRBJ1-6,-,TRBV9,TRBD1,TGTGCCAGCAGCCCAGAGACAGGGCCTTATTCACCCCTCCACTTT,CASSPETGPYSPLHF
TRBJ1-2,-,TRBV12-2,-,TGTGCCAGCACTGAGGTGGGGTATGGCTACACCTTC,CASTEVGYGYTF
TRBJ1-4,few,TRBV20-1,-,TGCAGTGCTAAGGCTAATGAAAAACTGTTTTTT,CSAKANEKLFF
TRBJ1-1,-,TRBV2,-,TGTGCCAGCAGTACCGGGACATGGTACACTGAAGCTTTCTTT,CASSTGTWYTEAFF
TRBJ2-1,-,TRBV5-3,TRBD2,TGTGCCAGAAGGGGGACTAGCGGGGCGGGGCTGCAGTTCTTC,CARRGTSGAGLQFF
TRBJ1-2,-,TRBV4-1,-,TGCGCCAGCAGCCAAGATCCGGGGACTTTTGGCTACACCTTC,CASSQDPGTFGYTF
TRBJ1-2,-,TRBV6-5,-,TGTGCCAGCAGTTACTCCGGTAACTATGGCTACACCTTC,CASSYSGNYGYTF
TRBJ1-5,-,TRBV2,-,TGTGCCAGCAATCAAGCTGCCAATCAGCCCCAGCATTTT,CASNQAANQPQHF
TRBJ1-1,-,TRBV5-1,-,TGCGCCAGCAGCTTGATGGGGATGAACACTGAAGCTTTCTTT,CASSLMGMNTEAFF
TRBJ1-5,-,TRBV18,TRBD1,TGTGCCAGCTCATCGTATGAGGGGGCAGGCAATCAGCCCCAGCATTTT,CASSSYEGAGNQPQHF
TRBJ2-7,-,TRBV29-1,-,TGCAGCGTTCGTGGGGCAGCCCTAACCTACGAGCAGTACTTC,CSVRGAALTYEQYF
TRBJ2-3,-,TRBV7-3,TRBD2,TGTGCCAGCAGCCCAGGGGGACTAGCGGGGTTCGATACGCAGTATTTT,CASSPGGLAGFDTQYF
TRBJ2-1,-,TRBV7-6,TRBD1,TGTGCCAGCAGCTTAGCTACAGGGGGATACAATGAGCAGTTCTTC,CASSLATGGYNEQFF
TRBJ2-3,-,TRBV27,TRBD1,TGTGCCAGCCTCCCAGAGACAGGGACCACAGATACGCAGTATTTT,CASLPETGTTDTQYF
TRBJ1-6,-,TRBV19,-,TGTGCCTCCGGAGATCTGAGCTCCTATAATTCACCCCTCCACTTT,CASGDLSSYNSPLHF
TRBJ2-2,-,TRBV7-9,-,TGTGCCAGCAGCCATCAGGGATGGGGCACCGGGGAGCTGTTTTTT,CASSHQGWGTGELFF
TRBJ1-2,-,TRBV6-9,-,TGTGCCAGCAGTTACAGGACGGGGGATTGGGTCTTC,CASSYRTGDWVF
TRBJ1-1,-,TRBV6-6,-,TGTACTTCTTTTATGGGCACTGAAGCTTTCTTT,CTSFMGTEAFF
TRBJ1-1,-,TRBV19,-,TGTGCCAGTAGTAACAGGGCGGGCACTGAAGCTTTCTTT,CASSNRAGTEAFF
TRBJ2-6,-,TRBV14,-,TGTGCCAGCAGCCAACTGGGGTCTGGGGCCAACGTCCTGACTTTC,CASSQLGSGANVLTF
TRBJ1-2,-,TRBV23-1,-,TGCGCCAGCAGCCAAGATTCAGTACAGGGTGTTTCTAACTATGGCTACACCTTC,CASSQDSVQGVSNYGYTF
TRBJ1-1,few,TRBV5-6,-,TGTGCCAGCAGTTCTTGGACCTCCGGTACTTTCTTT,CASSSWTSGTFF
TRBJ2-7,-,TRBV4-1,TRBD1,TGCGCCAGCAGCCAAGATCCAGGGGGCTACGAGCAGTACTTC,CASSQDPGGYEQYF
TRBJ1-5,-,TRBV13,-,TGTGCCAGCAGCACCTCCCTGCAGCCAAATCAGCCCCAGCATTTT,CASSTSLQPNQPQHF
TRBJ1-2,once,TRBV7-9,-,TGTGCCAGCAGCCTAGTAAATTACTATGGCTACACCTTC,CASSLVNYYGYTF
TRBJ1-1,-,TRBV27,TRBD1,TGTGCCAGCAGTTACACCTCGACAGGGGAGGAAGCTTTCTTT,CASSYTSTGEEAFF
TRBJ1-4,-,TRBV6-5,-,TGTGCCAGCAGTTACGGGGCAGCAACTAATGAAAAACTGTTTTTT,CASSYGAATNEKLFF
TRBJ1-2,-,TRBV7-9,-,TGTGCCAGCAGCTCCAACCGGGGCGAAGCAGAGTATGGCTACACCTTC,CASSSNRGEAEYGYTF
TRBJ1-2,-,TRBV27,TRBD1,TGTGCCAGCAGTGACTCCAGGGGGCGCATCTATGGCTACACCTTC,CASSDSRGRIYGYTF
TRBJ2-7,-,TRBV4-3,-,TGCGCCAGCAGCCAAGATGTCGCAGGGTCCTACGAGCAGTACTTC,CASSQDVAGSYEQYF
TRBJ2-3,-,TRBV11-2,TRBD1,TGTGCCAGCAGCTTTACAGGGGGCGTTGGTACAGATACGCAGTATTTT,CASSFTGGVGTDTQYF
TRBJ2-5,-,TRBV5-1,TRBD1,TGCGCCAGCAGCTTATTGTCCGGGACAGGGTGGGAAGAGACCCAGTACTTC,CASSLLSGTGWEETQYF
TRBJ2-3,-,TRBV29-1,-,TGCAGCGGATTGACCGGGACAAGCACAGATACGCAGTATTTT,CSGLTGTSTDTQYF
TRBJ1-2,-,TRBV7-4,-,TGTGCCAGCAGTCCCCCTATTGAAGCTAACTATGGCTACACCTTC,CASSPPIEANYGYTF
TRBJ1-1,once,TRBV9,TRBD1,TGTGCCAGCAGCGACCAGGACAGGGACGGCGAAGCTTTCTTT,CASSDQDRDGEAFF
TRBJ1-5,-,TRBV18,TRBD1,TGTGCCAGCTCACCGGGGGTGAAGGGGGCGAGTCAGCCCCAGCATTTT,CASSPGVKGASQPQHF
TRBJ2-1,once,TRBV13,TRBD2,TGTGCCAGCAGGGCCCTCGAGCGGGGGACCTACAATGAGCAGTTCTTC,CASRALERGTYNEQFF
TRBJ1-1,-,TRBV9,-,TGTGCCAGCAGCCCCAGGGGTAACACTGAAGCTTTCTTT,CASSPRGNTEAFF
TRBJ2-7,-,TRBV29-1,-,TGCAGCGTTGAGGACAATTCCTCCCTCTACGAGCAGTACTTC,CSVEDNSSLYEQYF
TRBJ2-2,once,TRBV2,-,TGTGCCAGCAGTGAAGCGCGGCCAGGGAGTCGGTATTCTATGTCGAACACCGGGGAGCTGTTTTTT,CASSEARPGSRYSMSNTGELFF